Shown below are 3 T cell receptor beta chains from a single sample sequenced in a study of cytomegalovirus exposure and HLA in healthy donors. Some clones are missing from TCRdb's copy, which holds only in-frame ones; the method was immunoSEQ multiplex PCR. This sample has tens of thousands of clones, with roughly 91% found just once. The sample comprised PBMCs. Receptors originate from a woman aged 18-29 years in good health and CMV-seronegative.

The chain has TRBV9 and TRBJ1-4, with D perhaps matching TRBD1 (5 bases). Trimming removed 1 base at V and 0 bases at J, with 7 bases between. This CDR3 has 15 residues. In germline, CDR1 is SGDLS, CDR2 YYNGEE. The CDR3 region has the DNA TGTGCCAGCAGCGTACAGGGATCAACTAATGAAAAACTGTTTTTT. This encodes CASSVQGSTNEKLFF. The whole variable domain, remainder taken from reference TRBV9 and TRBJ1-4, is DSGVTQTPKHLITATGQRVTLRCSPRSGDLSVYWYQQSLDQGLQFLIQYYNGEERAKGNILERFSAQQFPDLHSELNLSSLELGDSALYFCASSVQGSTNEKLFFGSGTQLSVL.

The V gene is TRBV28, the J gene TRBJ1-2, with 10 bases fitting TRBD1. Germline CDR1 MDHEN, CDR2 SYDVKM. V shed 5 bases and J 4 bases; nucleotides not matched to a gene: 7. This CDR3 spans 15 amino acids. This CDR3 reads CASSAGTGVAYGYTF. The DNA of the CDR3 is TGTGCCAGCAGTGCCGGGACAGGGGTGGCCTATGGCTACACCTTC.

The chain uses TRBV19 and TRBJ2-1; D remains ambiguous. The germline CDR1 and CDR2 sequences are LNHDA and SQIVND (reference sequence). The V end was cut by 0 bases, the J end by 7 bases, with 16 bases between. This CDR3 is 16 amino acids long. The CDR3 bases are TGTGCCAGTAGTATAGACGGGTCGGTGGCTTGGAATGAGCAGTTCTTC. This translates into CASSIDGSVAWNEQFF. Using reference TRBV19 and TRBJ2-1 for the parts outside the CDR3, the full variable domain is DGGITQSPKYLFRKEGQNVTLSCEQNLNHDAMYWYRQDPGQGLRLIYYSQIVNDFQKGDIAEGYSVSREKKESFPLTVTSAQKNPTAFYLCASSIDGSVAWNEQFFGPGTRLTVL.